This T cell receptor (beta chain) was sequenced in a study of OX40 agonist ivuxolimab in advanced cancers. Turning to the overall study: Ivuxolimab was an agonistic, fully human IgG2 monoclonal antibody directed against OX40 (CD134), a costimulatory receptor. Intravenous ivuxolimab was administered to patients every 2 weeks at six dose levels: 0.01, 0.1, 0.3, 1.5, 3 and 10 mg/kg. Of the 50 or so patients in dose escalation, about 20 had hepatocellular carcinoma, about 15 had melanoma, 9 had renal cell carcinoma and 9 had head and neck cancer. A male proportion of under 85% and a mean age of approximately 60 years, ranging from about 23 to 90, were recorded for the dose-escalation cohort. Prior anti-PD-1, anti-PD-L1 or anti-CTLA-4 therapy was permitted, and checkpoint inhibitors had been received by more than 35% of dose-escalation patients. Three dose-escalation patients achieved partial responses, one with hepatocellular carcinoma and two with cutaneous melanoma. The point of sequencing TCRbeta in the periphery was to test whether ivuxolimab changed TCR sequence diversity and drove clonal T-cell expansion. The paper covers the monotherapy dose-escalation part of the phase I ivuxolimab trial, which included N of about 50 patients.

Genomic DNA was extracted from sorted cells for sequencing of the TCRbeta CDR3 region. The immunoSEQ Assay was used for sequencing of TCRbeta CDR3 regions. In TCRdb, the immuneACCESS table is reduced to in-frame sequences with V and J assigned. These tables do not hold every clone; where another copy was compared, an unresolved V gene accounts for under half, and the others remain unexplained. The sample includes roughly 95,000 clones, with 85% to 90% observed a single time. The ten largest make up about 2% of the sample. Of note for this clone: The antigen this receptor binds is unknown. Within one base of it there is no much larger clone, and no base qualities were kept.

Points the paper makes about the study in general: After ivuxolimab, more expanded clones were found on average in CD8+ T cells than in CD4+ T cells. Low levels of normalized T-cell clonal expansion were also seen in some patients who did not respond. In the 0.1-3.0 mg/kg groups, partial responders were among the patients with the lowest normalized peripheral clonal expansion, particularly in CD8+ T cells. Which antigens the clonally expanded peripheral T cells were specific for was not determined. At doses of 0.1 to 3.0 mg/kg, clonal expansion of both CD4+ and CD8+ T cells in blood was seen between baseline and week 6.

Patients with a history of autoimmune disease or receiving systemic immunosuppression were excluded from the trial. Peripheral blood for TCR sequencing was drawn from every dose cohort at baseline, at cycle 4 day 1 and at cycle 7 day 1. Samples were obtained from an open-label, multicenter, first-in-human phase I dose-escalation trial of ivuxolimab. Adults with locally advanced or metastatic melanoma, renal cell carcinoma, hepatocellular carcinoma or head and neck squamous cell carcinoma were enrolled in the trial. Before TCR sequencing, CD4+ T cells and CD8+ T cells were sorted from peripheral blood as separate populations. Sample: CD4+ or CD8+ T cells sorted from blood, taken in a trial of the OX40 agonist ivuxolimab. The receptor comes from an adult with an advanced solid tumor such as melanoma, head and neck, liver or kidney cancer.

The nucleotides read TGTGCCAGCAGCTTAGCCGGGACAAACACAGATACGCAGTATTTT. This gives the protein CASSLAGTNTDTQYF. This chain is built from TRBV7-2 and TRBJ2-3; D gene: possibly TRBD1, on 6 matching bases. Cut back by 0 bases and 2 bases, the V and J ends lie 9 bases apart. The CDR3 numbers 15 residues from cysteine through phenylalanine. The retained sequence is limited to the CDR3, 45 bases, with the frame set at the first base. CDR1 and CDR2 are read off the germline V gene as SGHTA and FQGNSA.